One sample yielded the 13 T cell receptor beta chains listed below, sequenced in a study of T cell responses to AZD1222 COVID-19 vaccine. The assay was immunoSEQ multiplex PCR, and TCRdb's table has in-frame clones only and misses some. The sample shows about 48,000 clones, about 86% of them seen only once. The specimen comprised peripheral blood, sampled 28 days after the second AZD1222 dose. These receptors were obtained from an adult who received the AZD1222 COVID-19 vaccine.

The rearrangement links TRBV10-1 to TRBJ2-5, with 10 bases matching TRBD2. The V gene's germline CDR1 is WNHNN and CDR2 SYGVQD (reference sequence). The CDR3 contains 20 residues. With V trimmed by 5 bases and J by 3 bases, 21 bases remained unmatched. The CDR3, as DNA: TGCGCCAGCAGTCTCCAGGGGGCTAGCGGGGGAGGGGGGATAAAAGAGACCCAGTACTTC. This translates into CASSLQGASGGGGIKETQYF.

The rearrangement joins TRBV6-5 to TRBJ2-2; 9 bases match TRBD1. Looked up from germline, CDR1 is MNHEY and CDR2 is SVGAGI. The V segment lost 2 bases and the J segment 4 bases; nucleotides outside the gene matches: 2. CDR3 length: 15 amino acids. CDR3 protein: CASSYRDRATGELFF. CDR3 sequence (DNA): TGTGCCAGCAGTTACCGGGACAGGGCCACCGGGGAGCTGTTTTTT.

This chain links TRBV13 with TRBJ2-1; TRBD1 might be the D (6 bases). Trimming pared 7 bases from V and 11 bases from J, leaving 15 bases between. This CDR3 is 12 amino acids long. From germline, CDR1 is PRHDT and CDR2 FYEKMQ (reference sequence). The CDR3 DNA is TGTGCCAGCACCCCCGTCACAGGGAAGCAGTTCTTC. It codes for CASTPVTGKQFF.

The chain uses TRBV27 and TRBJ2-5, with a weak D call TRBD2 (6 bases). V lost 1 base to trimming and J lost 5 bases, with 11 bases between them. The CDR3 totals 14 residues. CDR1 MNHEY and CDR2 SMNVEV come from the germline V gene (reference sequence). As DNA, the CDR3 is TGTGCCAGCAGTTTATGGGCAGGGAGGGAGACCCAGTACTTC. Translating it yields CASSLWAGRETQYF.

CDR3 nucleotides: TGTGCCAGCAGTTCCCGGGGGGATAGGGATGAAAAACTGTTTTTT. It encodes CASSSRGDRDEKLFF. The V gene is TRBV28, the J gene TRBJ1-4; D is possibly TRBD1 (5 bases). V gave up 4 bases and J gave up 6 bases, with 15 bases separating them. The CDR3 runs 15 residues. Germline lookup yields CDR1 MDHEN and CDR2 SYDVKM.

With regard to this clone: Mismatch with germline at one junction end may stem from a read error. The gene calls are TRBV25-1 and TRBJ2-1, with D perhaps matching TRBD2 (6 bases). Germline V lookup: CDR1 MGHDK, CDR2 SYGVNS. The CDR3 length is 12 residues. CDR3 nucleotide sequence: TGTGCCAGCAGTGAGTGGGACTTCCCTCCTCTCTTC. Its protein product is CASSEWDFPPLF.

On this clone: Compared with germline, one end of the junction differs, possibly owing to a read error. This chain connects TRBV3-1 (or the pseudogene TRBV3-2) to TRBJ1-3; 11 bases fit TRBD1. Per the germline V gene, CDR1 is LGHDT and CDR2 is YNNKEL (reference sequence). The CDR3 sequence is 16 residues long. CDR3 protein: CASNQGGQGAGNTIYF. CDR3 in DNA: TGTGCCAGCAACCAAGGGGGACAGGGGGCTGGAAACACCATATATTTT.

J is TRBJ1-2 and V is TRBV3-1 (or the pseudogene TRBV3-2); maybe TRBD1 (5 bases). V shed 0 bases and J shed 5 bases, with 13 bases lying between them. The CDR3 loop spans 15 amino acids. Germline CDR1 LGHDT, CDR2 YNNKEL (reference sequence). The chain's CDR3 is CASSQDIREAYGYTF. The CDR3 region has the DNA TGTGCCAGCAGCCAAGACATCAGGGAGGCATATGGCTACACCTTC.

In this sample, this clone turned up a few times. The J gene is TRBJ1-4, the V gene TRBV7-2, with a weak D call TRBD1 (5 bases). This CDR3 contains 16 residues. The germline V gene has CDR1 SGHTA and CDR2 FQGNSA. The ends were cut back, 5 bases at V and 4 bases at J, with 17 bases in the middle. The DNA for the CDR3 is TGTGCCAGCAGCACCCCGCCCGGGGGTTTTAATGAAAAACTGTTTTTT. Translating gives CASSTPPGGFNEKLFF.

The chain carries TRBV10-3 and TRBJ2-1, with 7 bases fitting TRBD2. In germline, CDR1 is ENHRY, CDR2 SYGVKD. The junction had 4 bases not matched to a gene; V was cut back by 4 bases and J by 7 bases. This CDR3 spans 13 amino acids. CDR3 in amino acids: CAISAIGRNEQFF. The CDR3 DNA is TGTGCCATCAGTGCTATCGGGAGGAATGAGCAGTTCTTC.

Remarks on this clone: Mismatch with germline at one junction end may stem from a read error. The chain carries TRBV2 and TRBJ2-1, with D unresolved. The CDR3 consists of 14 residues. CDR1 and CDR2 from the germline V gene are SNHLY and FYNNEI. The DNA of the CDR3 is TGTGCCAGCAGGGGCCAGAATACTTACAGTGAGCAGTTCTTC. Its translation: CASRGQNTYSEQFF. Filled out from reference TRBV2 and TRBJ2-1, the complete variable domain reads EPEVTQTPSHQVTQMGQEVILRCVPISNHLYFYWYRQILGQKVEFLVSFYNNEISEKSEIFDDQFSVERPDGSNFTLKIRSTKLEDSAMYFCASRGQNTYSEQFFGPGTRLTVL.

This clone turned up a few times. J is TRBJ1-5 and V is TRBV7-2; D possibly corresponds to TRBD1 (5 bases). The length of the CDR3 is 13 residues. In germline, CDR1 is SGHTA, CDR2 FQGNSA. V was pared by 1 base and J by 4 bases, with 5 bases between. The CDR3 bases are TGTGCCAGCAGCTTAGGACAGAATCAGCCCCAGCATTTT. This codes for CASSLGQNQPQHF.

V usage is TRBV29-1 and J usage is TRBJ1-1; weak D call: TRBD1 (5 bases). The V end was cut by 3 bases, the J end by 3 bases, with 11 bases between. CDR3 length equals 13 residues. Germline V gene data show CDR1 as SQVTM and CDR2 as ANQGSEA. This CDR3 reads CSVDGALDTEAFF. In nucleotides, the CDR3 is TGCAGCGTTGACGGGGCCTTGGACACTGAAGCTTTCTTT.